The 22 T cell receptor beta chains presented below share a single source sample, sequenced in a study of blood T cell repertoires in COVID-19. Libraries were prepared by immunoSEQ multiplex PCR; TCRdb keeps only in-frame clonotypes and omits some of them. The top ten clones hold around 6.4% of a sample with about 50,000 clones, over 65% of them seen once. Sequenced input: peripheral blood. The receptors shown here come from a woman aged 60-70 years with acute or convalescent COVID-19.

The chain couples TRBV7-7 to TRBJ2-5; 10 positions match TRBD1. V lost 4 bases, J lost 7 bases, and 6 bases stayed unmatched. Germline V CDR1 and CDR2: SSHAT, FNYEAQ (reference sequence). The CDR3 length is 14 residues. The CDR3 DNA sequence: TGTGCCAGCAGCTCCGGGACAGGGGAAGGGACCCAGTACTTC. It codes for CASSSGTGEGTQYF.

This chain links TRBV9 with TRBJ1-3; the D is unclear. The length of the CDR3 is 13 residues. Per germline, CDR1 SGDLS and CDR2 YYNGEE. V shed 4 bases and J shed 1 base, with 6 bases lying between them. This CDR3 reads CASSQVSGNTIYF. The CDR3 DNA sequence: TGTGCCAGCAGCCAGGTGTCTGGAAACACCATATATTTT.

This chain links TRBV10-3 with TRBJ1-5; TRBD1 matches at 8 bases. The CDR3 covers 16 residues. The J segment lost 1 base and the V segment lost 2 bases, leaving 4 bases of the junction unmatched. CDR1 ENHRY and CDR2 SYGVKD come from the germline V gene. The CDR3 here is CAISEDRGSSNQPQHF. The CDR3 nucleotides are TGTGCCATCAGTGAGGACAGGGGATCGAGCAATCAGCCCCAGCATTTT.

This clone showed up just once. The rearrangement joins TRBV19 to TRBJ2-3; 9 bases align to TRBD2. The V gene's germline CDR1 is LNHDA and CDR2 SQIVND (reference sequence). V gave up 3 bases and J gave up 4 bases; unmatched junction bases: 5. The CDR3 covers 15 residues. The chain's CDR3 is CASSIRREGPDTQYF. The CDR3 DNA reads TGTGCCAGTAGTATCCGGCGGGAGGGTCCAGATACGCAGTATTTT.

This chain links TRBV5-1 with TRBJ1-5; TRBD1 might be the D (5 bases). This CDR3 is built from 15 residues. Trimming stripped 0 bases from V and 5 bases from J, with 12 bases between. Germline values: CDR1 SGHRS, CDR2 YFSETQ. In DNA, the CDR3 is TGCGCCAGCAGCTTGGACGGGGGGTCCCATCAGCCCCAGCATTTT. This codes for CASSLDGGSHQPQHF.

The V call is TRBV21-1, the J call TRBJ1-2; the D call in the table, TRBD1, was not verified against the DNA. TRBV21-1 is assigned pseudogene status. The CDR3 loop spans 14 amino acids. The CDR3 DNA reads as TGTGCCAGCACCCCGAGGGGACAGGGTTATGGCTACACCTTC. This sequence encodes CASTPRGQGYGYTF.

The rearrangement uses TRBV19 and TRBJ2-2; D is possibly TRBD1 (5 bases). The CDR3 has 15 amino acids. Germline V gene sequence: CDR1 LNHDA, CDR2 SQIVND (reference sequence). The ends were cut back, 8 bases at V and 4 bases at J, with 17 bases in the middle. DNA for the CDR3: TGTGCCAGTTCCCCTTCTGGGGCCTTCACCGGGGAGCTGTTTTTT. Protein product: CASSPSGAFTGELFF.

CDR3 amino acids: CASSAGIGGNNEQFF. CDR3 DNA: TGTGCCAGCAGCGCCGGGATTGGCGGCAACAATGAGCAGTTCTTC. The rearrangement links TRBV9 to TRBJ2-1, with D tentatively TRBD2 (5 bases). V was shortened by 3 bases and J by 5 bases, with 15 bases between the two germline ends. CDR3 length: 15 amino acids. Per the germline V gene, CDR1 is SGDLS and CDR2 is YYNGEE.

This clone came up a few times. The V gene is TRBV30, the J gene TRBJ2-5, with D possibly being TRBD2 (5 bases). The CDR3 extends over 14 amino acids. CDR1 and CDR2 from the germline V gene are GTSNPN and SVGIG (reference sequence). Trimming pared 3 bases from V and 5 bases from J, leaving 16 bases between. The CDR3 DNA follows: TGTGCCTGGAGGGGGAGTCCGGTGGGGGAGACCCAGTACTTC. Translating it yields CAWRGSPVGETQYF. Full variable domain (remainder filled in from reference TRBV30 and TRBJ2-5): SQTIHQWPATLVQPVGSPLSLECTVEGTSNPNLYWYRQAAGRGLQLLFYSVGIGQISSEVPQNLSASRPQDRQFILSSKKLLLSDSGFYLCAWRGSPVGETQYFGPGTRLLVL.

The chain links TRBV30 to TRBJ2-1; 10 bases are a match to TRBD2. Germline assignment: CDR1 GTSNPN and CDR2 SVGIG (reference sequence). CDR3 size: 16 residues. V lost 3 bases to trimming and J lost 9 bases; unmatched junction nucleotides: 14. CDR3 residues: CAWRFLAGGPGSEQFF. CDR3 bases: TGTGCCTGGAGGTTCTTAGCGGGAGGCCCGGGGAGTGAGCAGTTCTTC. The full variable domain, in which reference TRBV30 and TRBJ2-1 provide the parts outside the CDR3, is SQTIHQWPATLVQPVGSPLSLECTVEGTSNPNLYWYRQAAGRGLQLLFYSVGIGQISSEVPQNLSASRPQDRQFILSSKKLLLSDSGFYLCAWRFLAGGPGSEQFFGPGTRLTVL.

CDR3 coding DNA: TGTGCCAGTAGGCCGACAGGACCTCAGCCCCAGCATTTT. It yields the protein CASRPTGPQPQHF. J is TRBJ1-5 and V is TRBV19; possibly TRBD1 for D (6 bases). Germline V lookup: CDR1 LNHDA, CDR2 SQIVND (reference sequence). The V end was cut by 6 bases, the J end by 6 bases, with 12 bases between. The CDR3 covers 13 residues.

This clone was found once. The chain joins TRBV19 to TRBJ2-3, with 11 bases lining up with TRBD2. The CDR3 extends over 16 amino acids. V was pared by 5 bases and J by 6 bases, with 10 bases of the junction left unmatched. Germline values: CDR1 LNHDA, CDR2 SQIVND (reference sequence). The CDR3 sequence: CASSLPGLAATDTQYF. As DNA, the CDR3 is TGTGCCAGTAGTCTCCCGGGACTAGCGGCAACCGATACGCAGTATTTT. Looking up the rest from reference TRBV19 and TRBJ2-3 gives the full variable domain: DGGITQSPKYLFRKEGQNVTLSCEQNLNHDAMYWYRQDPGQGLRLIYYSQIVNDFQKGDIAEGYSVSREKKESFPLTVTSAQKNPTAFYLCASSLPGLAATDTQYFGPGTRLTVL.

The rearrangement joins TRBV14 to TRBJ2-2; no definite D call. This CDR3 has 13 residues. With 2 bases removed from V and 6 bases from J, the gap between germline ends came to 7 bases. Looked up from germline, CDR1 is SGHDN and CDR2 is FVKESK. The CDR3: CASSQSRPGELFF. As DNA, the CDR3 is TGTGCCAGCAGCCAATCTAGGCCCGGGGAGCTGTTTTTT.

The chain has TRBV4-2 and TRBJ1-2; 7 nucleotides align to TRBD1. The CDR3 is 15 residues long. With 0 bases clipped from V and 3 bases from J, the junction kept 4 bases outside the gene matches. Germline V CDR1 and CDR2: LGHNA, YNFKEQ. This chain's CDR3 is CASSQDGTVDYGYTF. CDR3 coding DNA: TGTGCCAGCAGCCAAGACGGGACAGTGGACTATGGCTACACCTTC.

The rearrangement uses TRBV7-9 and TRBJ2-5; 7 bases line up with TRBD1. Germline CDR1 and CDR2: SEHNR and FQNEAQ (reference sequence). The CDR3 extends over 15 amino acids. Losses at the gene ends were 5 bases for V and 4 bases for J; bases not matched to a gene: 10. For the CDR3, the DNA is TGTGCCAGCAGCACCGAGGGGACAGCCGGAGAGACCCAGTACTTC. Its protein is CASSTEGTAGETQYF.

The rearrangement uses TRBV6-6 and TRBJ1-4; 7 bases are a match to TRBD1. This CDR3 is built from 14 residues. Germline assignment: CDR1 MNHNY and CDR2 SVGAGI (reference sequence). V dropped 4 bases and J dropped 4; count of bases not matched to a gene: 3. The CDR3 bases are TGTGCCAGCAGTTCCGGACAGGATAATGAAAAACTGTTTTTT. Amino acids: CASSSGQDNEKLFF.

This clone was recorded once. The rearrangement joins TRBV5-1 to TRBJ2-3; no clear D. The V end was cut by 0 bases, the J end by 1 base, with 12 bases between. The germline V gene encodes CDR1 SGHRS and CDR2 YFSETQ. This CDR3 has 16 residues. CDR3 sequence: CASSLGPVQGTDTQYF. CDR3 in DNA: TGCGCCAGCAGCTTGGGGCCAGTCCAGGGCACAGATACGCAGTATTTT.

The chain carries TRBV9 and TRBJ2-1; D may be TRBD1 (6 bases). The CDR3 extends over 15 amino acids. Germline V gene sequence: CDR1 SGDLS, CDR2 YYNGEE. V was clipped by 2 bases and J by 1 base, with 10 bases between them. The CDR3 region has the DNA TGTGCCAGCAGCGTGAGGGACATATCCTACAATGAGCAGTTCTTC. This gives the protein CASSVRDISYNEQFF. Complete variable domain (other parts from reference TRBV9 and TRBJ2-1): DSGVTQTPKHLITATGQRVTLRCSPRSGDLSVYWYQQSLDQGLQFLIQYYNGEERAKGNILERFSAQQFPDLHSELNLSSLELGDSALYFCASSVRDISYNEQFFGPGTRLTVL.

The rearrangement joins TRBV7-8 to TRBJ2-7; TRBD2 is a possible D gene (5 bases). This CDR3 is built from 13 residues. The germline V and J ends were trimmed by 3 bases and 3 bases, with 9 bases remaining between them. In germline, CDR1 is SGHVS, CDR2 FQNEAQ. CDR3 DNA sequence: TGTGCCAGCAGCTTGGACTCAAACTACGAGCAGTACTTC. Amino acids: CASSLDSNYEQYF.

This chain joins TRBV5-4 and TRBJ1-5; maybe TRBD1 (6 bases). Germline V gives CDR1 SGHNT, CDR2 YYREEE (reference sequence). This CDR3 comprises 14 residues. The germline V and J ends were trimmed by 4 bases and 3 bases, with 11 bases remaining between them. The CDR3 loop reads CASSNTGTNQPQHF. Here the CDR3 DNA reads TGTGCCAGCAGCAATACAGGGACCAATCAGCCCCAGCATTTT. The full variable domain, rest sourced from reference TRBV5-4 and TRBJ1-5, is ETGVTQSPTHLIKTRGQQVTLRCSSQSGHNTVSWYQQALGQGPQFIFQYYREEENGRGNFPPRFSGLQFPNYSSELNVNALELDDSALYLCASSNTGTNQPQHFGDGTRLSIL.

This rearrangement joins TRBV4-2 to TRBJ2-5; D is perhaps TRBD2 (5 bases). The CDR3 runs to 13 residues. Trimming cost V 8 bases and J 2 bases, with 12 bases left between them. Germline V gives CDR1 LGHNA, CDR2 YNFKEQ. This CDR3 is CASLARTQETQYF. In DNA, the CDR3 is TGTGCCAGCCTGGCGAGGACTCAAGAGACCCAGTACTTC.

The chain joins TRBV6-2 or TRBV6-3 to TRBJ2-7; the D gene is possibly TRBD1 (6 bases). This CDR3 has 13 amino acids. Between the trimmed V and J ends, which lost 4 bases and 2 bases, there was a span of 9 bases. Germline CDR1 and CDR2: MNHEY and SVGEGT. This CDR3 reads CASSWTATYEQYF. CDR3 nucleotide sequence: TGTGCCAGCAGTTGGACAGCTACCTACGAGCAGTACTTC.